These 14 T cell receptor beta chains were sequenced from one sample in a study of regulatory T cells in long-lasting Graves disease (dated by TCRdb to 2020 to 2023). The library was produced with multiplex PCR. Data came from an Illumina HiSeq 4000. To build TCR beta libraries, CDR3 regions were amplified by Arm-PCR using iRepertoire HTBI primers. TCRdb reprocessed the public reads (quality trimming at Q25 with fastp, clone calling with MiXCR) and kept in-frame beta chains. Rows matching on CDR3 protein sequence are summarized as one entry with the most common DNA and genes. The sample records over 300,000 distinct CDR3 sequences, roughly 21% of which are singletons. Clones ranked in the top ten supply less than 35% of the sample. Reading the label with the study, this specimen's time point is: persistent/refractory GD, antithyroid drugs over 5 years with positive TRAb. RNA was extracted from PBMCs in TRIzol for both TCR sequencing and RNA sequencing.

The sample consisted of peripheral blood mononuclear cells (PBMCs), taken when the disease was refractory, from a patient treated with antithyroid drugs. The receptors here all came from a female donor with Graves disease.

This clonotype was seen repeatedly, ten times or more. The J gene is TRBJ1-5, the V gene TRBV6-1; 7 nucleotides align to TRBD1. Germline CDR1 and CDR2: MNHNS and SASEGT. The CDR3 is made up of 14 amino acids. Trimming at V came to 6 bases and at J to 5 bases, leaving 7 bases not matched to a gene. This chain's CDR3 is CASRDRRIDQPQHF. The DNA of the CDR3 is TGTGCCAGCAGGGACAGGAGGATAGATCAGCCCCAGCATTTT.

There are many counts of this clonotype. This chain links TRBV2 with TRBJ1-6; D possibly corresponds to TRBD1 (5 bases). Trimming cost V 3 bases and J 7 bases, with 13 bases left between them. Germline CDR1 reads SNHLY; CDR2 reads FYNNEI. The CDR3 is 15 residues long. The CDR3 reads CASSDSGSGNSPLHF. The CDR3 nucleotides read TGTGCCAGCAGTGATTCAGGGAGTGGGAATTCACCCCTCCACTTT. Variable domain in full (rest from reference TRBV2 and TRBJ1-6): EPEVTQTPSHQVTQMGQEVILRCVPISNHLYFYWYRQILGQKVEFLVSFYNNEISEKSEIFDDQFSVERPDGSNFTLKIRSTKLEDSAMYFCASSDSGSGNSPLHFGNGTRLTVT.

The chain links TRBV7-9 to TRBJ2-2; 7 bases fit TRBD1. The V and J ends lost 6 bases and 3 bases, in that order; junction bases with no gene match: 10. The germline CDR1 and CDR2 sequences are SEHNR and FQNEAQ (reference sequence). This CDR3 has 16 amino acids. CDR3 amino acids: CASSPFTGVDTGELFF. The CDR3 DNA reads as TGTGCCAGCAGTCCCTTCACAGGGGTCGACACCGGGGAGCTGTTTTTT.

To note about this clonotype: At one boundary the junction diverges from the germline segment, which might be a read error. The CDR3 protein is CAYDRGNTDAFF. The CDR3 nucleotides are TGTGCCTACGACAGGGGGAACACTGATGCTTTCTTT. This chain joins TRBV30 and TRBJ1-1; TRBD1 aligns across 9 bases. CDR3 length equals 12 residues. The V gene's germline CDR1 is GTSNPN and CDR2 SVGIG (reference sequence).

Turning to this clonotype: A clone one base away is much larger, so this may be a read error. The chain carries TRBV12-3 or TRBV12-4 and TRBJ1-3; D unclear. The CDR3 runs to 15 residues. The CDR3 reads CASSLAMVRGNAIYF. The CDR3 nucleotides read TGTGCCAGCAGTTTAGCGATGGTACGGGGAAACGCCATATATTTT.

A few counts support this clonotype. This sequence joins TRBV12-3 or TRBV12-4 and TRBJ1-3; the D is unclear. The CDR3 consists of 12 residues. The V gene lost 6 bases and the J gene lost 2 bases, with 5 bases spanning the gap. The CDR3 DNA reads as TGTGCCAGCAGCAGAGCTGGAAACACCATATATTTT. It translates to CASSRAGNTIYF.

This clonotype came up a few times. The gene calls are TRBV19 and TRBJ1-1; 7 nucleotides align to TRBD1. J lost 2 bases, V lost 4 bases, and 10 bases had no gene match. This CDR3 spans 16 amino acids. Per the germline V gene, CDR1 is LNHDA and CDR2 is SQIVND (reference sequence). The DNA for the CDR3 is TGTGCCAGTAGTAGCCCAACCAGGGGGGGAAACACTGAAGCTTTCTTT. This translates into CASSSPTRGGNTEAFF.

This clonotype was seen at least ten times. CDR3 protein: CASSPLGASQHF. The CDR3 DNA reads as TGTGCCAGCAGTCCCCTAGGGGCGTCCCAGCATTTT. The V gene is TRBV6-2 or TRBV6-3, the J gene TRBJ1-5; D is perhaps TRBD1 (5 bases). Germline loops: CDR1 MNHEY, CDR2 SVGEGT. The CDR3 sequence is 12 residues long. Trimming took 5 bases from V and 11 from J, leaving 13 bases between them.

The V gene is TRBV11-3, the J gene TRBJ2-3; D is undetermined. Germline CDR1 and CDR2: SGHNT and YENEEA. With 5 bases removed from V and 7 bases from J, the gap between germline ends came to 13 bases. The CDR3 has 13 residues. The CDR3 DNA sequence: TGTGCCAGCAGCGCCCAAGTGGGTTATACGCAGTATTTT. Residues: CASSAQVGYTQYF.

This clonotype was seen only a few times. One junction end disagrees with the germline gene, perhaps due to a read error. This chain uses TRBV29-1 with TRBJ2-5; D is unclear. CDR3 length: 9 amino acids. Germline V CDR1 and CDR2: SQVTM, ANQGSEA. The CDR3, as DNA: TGCAGCGTCCCCCAGTTAGGCGGATTC. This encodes CSVPQLGGF.

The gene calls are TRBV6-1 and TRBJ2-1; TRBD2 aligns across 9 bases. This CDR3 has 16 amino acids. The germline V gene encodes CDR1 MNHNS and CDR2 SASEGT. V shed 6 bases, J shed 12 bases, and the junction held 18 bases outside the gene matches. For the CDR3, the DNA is TGTGCCAGCAGACAAACTCCGGGACTAGCTCCCAGGGGGCAGTTCTTC. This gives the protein CASRQTPGLAPRGQFF.

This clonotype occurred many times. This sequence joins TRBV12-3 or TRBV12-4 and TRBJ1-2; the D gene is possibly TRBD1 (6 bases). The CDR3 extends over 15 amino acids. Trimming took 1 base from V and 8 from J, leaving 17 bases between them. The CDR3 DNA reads TGTGCCAGCAGTTTAGTCCCCGGGGGCCCGCGCGGCTACACCTTC. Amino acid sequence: CASSLVPGGPRGYTF.

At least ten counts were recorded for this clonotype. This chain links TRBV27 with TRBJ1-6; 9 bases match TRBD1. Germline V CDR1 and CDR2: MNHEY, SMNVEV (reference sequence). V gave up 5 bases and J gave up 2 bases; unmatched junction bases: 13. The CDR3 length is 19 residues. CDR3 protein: CASSPRDRDIGTYNSPLHF. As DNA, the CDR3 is TGTGCCAGCAGTCCCCGGGACAGGGACATTGGGACCTATAATTCACCCCTCCACTTT.

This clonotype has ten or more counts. CDR3 region: CASRHLTGDNSPLHF. The CDR3 nucleotides read TGTGCCAGCAGACATCTGACAGGGGACAATTCACCCCTCCACTTT. This chain uses TRBV6-1 with TRBJ1-6, with 8 bases lining up with TRBD1. Per the germline V gene, CDR1 is MNHNS and CDR2 is SASEGT. V was pared by 6 bases and J by 7 bases, with 8 bases of the junction left unmatched. The CDR3 spans 15 residues.